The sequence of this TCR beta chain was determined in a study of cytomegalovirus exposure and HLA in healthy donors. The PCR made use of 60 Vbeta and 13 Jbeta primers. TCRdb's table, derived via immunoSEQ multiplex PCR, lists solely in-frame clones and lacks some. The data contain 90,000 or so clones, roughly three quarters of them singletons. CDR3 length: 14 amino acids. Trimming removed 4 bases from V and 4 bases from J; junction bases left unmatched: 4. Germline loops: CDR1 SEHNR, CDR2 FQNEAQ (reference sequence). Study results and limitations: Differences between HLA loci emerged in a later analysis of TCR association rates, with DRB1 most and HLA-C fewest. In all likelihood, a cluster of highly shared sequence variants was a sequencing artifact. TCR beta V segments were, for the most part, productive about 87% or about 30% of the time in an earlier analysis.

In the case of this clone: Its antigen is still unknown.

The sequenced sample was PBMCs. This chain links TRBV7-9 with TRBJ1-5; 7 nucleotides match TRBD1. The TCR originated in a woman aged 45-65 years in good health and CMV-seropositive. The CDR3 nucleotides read TGTGCCAGCAGCTCCACAGGGGAGAATCAGCCCCAGCATTTT. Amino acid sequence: CASSSTGENQPQHF.